Included here is one TCR beta chain sequence, with context. Its antigen is not yet known. The input lacks base qualities; no much larger clone sits a single base away. This record belongs to a study of blood T cell repertoires in COVID-19 (dated by TCRdb to 2020 to 2021). As for the study more broadly: Samples covering the acute and convalescent phases of COVID-19 were provided by collaborators in the United States, Italy and Spain. The material from the prospective study consisted of cDNA or gDNA derived from T cells, B-cell-depleted T cells, or PBMCs. Subjects who had been exposed to COVID-19, were actively infected with it, or had recovered from it provided the deeply sampled blood TCRbeta repertoires that made up the dataset. The repertoires were made available in a free public database intended to serve as a resource for research on the immune response to SARS-CoV-2. Samples came from the ongoing ImmuneRACE study (first 160 participants) plus 1,254 subjects from 6 global collaborators. The sample metadata nearly always contained a de-identified subject ID, COVID-19 status, age in years and sex. HLA class I and class II types, where available, came from metadata supplied by the sample provider rather than from assay-based typing.

The germline V gene encodes CDR1 MNHNY and CDR2 SVGAGI (reference sequence). Counted from cysteine to phenylalanine, this CDR3 has 12 amino acids. The entry retains the CDR3 DNA only, 36 bases that are in frame from base 1. V and J lose 6 bases and 8 bases, and a span of 11 bases separates them. Collaborating institutions collected whole blood in K2EDTA tubes following their own protocols. For TCRbeta analysis, collaborators shipped samples as frozen whole blood, isolated PBMCs, or DNA extracted from either of those sample types. Overall results and qualifications from the work: The quantity of clinical and demographic metadata differed by source and by participant and was supplied without curation.

TCRbeta CDR3 regions were amplified from genomic DNA by means of the immunoSEQ Assay, a bias-controlled multiplex PCR. As for the authors' bioinformatics: Within the assay, amplification of reference gene primers was used to estimate how many nucleated cells each sample contained. To quantify the absolute abundance of each unique TCRbeta CDR3 rearrangement, sequence reads were collapsed and filtered. For each sample, productive Simpson clonality was calculated by taking the square root of Simpson's diversity index across productive rearrangements. This is the immuneACCESS table as TCRdb keeps it, with only in-frame sequences that have V and J called. A part of the clones is gone; compared with another copy, unresolved V genes explain less than half, and the rest is unexplained. V and J calls and clone size come straight from that table; D and trimming were deduced from the DNA. The sample records about 41,000 clones, around four fifths of which are singletons. The top ten hold under 55% of the sample.

This sequence originates from a woman of 80 years or more with active or convalescent COVID-19. The source material was peripheral blood. The chain is encoded by TRBV6-6 joined to TRBJ1-5, and the D gene may be TRBD1, 5 bases matching. The sequenced DNA is TGTGCCAGCAGCCGAGACAGCGAGCCCCAGCATTTT. Translation gives CASSRDSEPQHF.